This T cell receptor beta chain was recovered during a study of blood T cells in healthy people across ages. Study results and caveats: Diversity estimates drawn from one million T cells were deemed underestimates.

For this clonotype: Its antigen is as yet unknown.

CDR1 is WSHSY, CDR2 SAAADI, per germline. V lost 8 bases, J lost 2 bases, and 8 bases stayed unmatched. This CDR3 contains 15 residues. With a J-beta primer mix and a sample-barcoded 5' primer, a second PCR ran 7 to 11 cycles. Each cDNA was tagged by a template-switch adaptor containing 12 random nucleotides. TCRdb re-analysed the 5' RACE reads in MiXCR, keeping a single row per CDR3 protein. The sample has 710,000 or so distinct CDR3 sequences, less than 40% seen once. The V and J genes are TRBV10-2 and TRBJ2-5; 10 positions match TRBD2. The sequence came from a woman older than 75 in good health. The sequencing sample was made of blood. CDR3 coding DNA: TGCGCCAGCTCCAGACTAGCGGGCCCACAAGAGACCCAGTACTTC. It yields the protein CASSRLAGPQETQYF.